This passage covers 30 T cell receptor beta chains from one sample sequenced in a study of type 1 regulatory T cells. From the reads, TCRdb called clonotypes with MiXCR, one entry per CDR3 protein. The sample consists of about 67,000 distinct CDR3 sequences, 49% of them appearing once. Their target antigens are unknown. Sequenced material: cultured non-Tr1 T cells, either the whole culture or a sorted T cell fraction (not recorded which). The source of these receptors is a human donor in good health.

V is TRBV5-1 and J is TRBJ1-4; weak D call: TRBD1 (6 bases). The CDR3 spans 14 residues. CDR1 SGHRS and CDR2 YFSETQ come from the germline V gene. With 4 bases removed from V and 2 bases from J, the gap between germline ends came to 9 bases. CDR3 DNA sequence: TGCGCCAGCAGCCAGGACAGTACTAATGAAAAACTGTTTTTT. This gives the protein CASSQDSTNEKLFF.

The rearrangement links TRBV20-1 to TRBJ2-2; 9 bases align to TRBD2. CDR3 size: 16 residues. The V and J ends lost 1 base and 0 bases, in that order; junction bases with no gene match: 3. Germline V gives CDR1 DFQATT, CDR2 SNEGSKA (reference sequence). The CDR3 sequence is CSARGLADSNTGELFF. The DNA of the CDR3 is TGCAGTGCTAGAGGACTAGCGGACTCGAACACCGGGGAGCTGTTTTTT.

CDR3 amino acids: CASSELGGSRTHYEQYF. The CDR3, as DNA: TGTGCCAGCAGTGAATTAGGGGGTAGCCGTACTCACTACGAGCAGTACTTC. This rearrangement joins TRBV2 to TRBJ2-7, with D tentatively TRBD1 (6 bases). The length of the CDR3 is 17 residues. V was pared by 2 bases and J by 3 bases, with 20 bases between. The V gene's germline CDR1 is SNHLY and CDR2 FYNNEI.

This chain uses TRBV10-3 with TRBJ1-2, with D perhaps matching TRBD1 (6 bases). Trimming stripped 3 bases from V and 11 bases from J, with 19 bases between. This CDR3 has 14 residues. In germline, CDR1 is ENHRY, CDR2 SYGVKD. The CDR3 region has the DNA TGTGCCATCAGTGAAGGGACATCGGGGATTCGATACACCTTC. Its protein product is CAISEGTSGIRYTF.

This chain connects TRBV12-3 or TRBV12-4 to TRBJ2-7, with TRBD2 matching over 8 bases. The V gene end was trimmed by 2 bases and the J gene end by 1 base; junction bases not matched to a gene: 4. The CDR3 is made up of 15 amino acids. CDR3 nucleotide sequence: TGTGCCAGCAGTTTAAGGAGCGGGGGTTCCTACGAGCAGTACTTC. Protein sequence: CASSLRSGGSYEQYF.

The rearrangement joins TRBV5-1 to TRBJ1-2, with D perhaps TRBD1 (5 bases). This CDR3 has 14 residues. From germline, CDR1 is SGHRS and CDR2 YFSETQ. The V end lost 7 bases, the J end lost 2 bases, and 15 bases lay between the germline ends. For the CDR3, the DNA is TGCGCCAGCCACCAGGCGGGGGTCAACTATGGCTACACCTTC. It is translated as CASHQAGVNYGYTF.

This clonotype was observed a few times. This rearrangement joins TRBV3-1 to TRBJ2-5; D may be TRBD2 (6 bases). CDR3 size: 16 residues. CDR1 and CDR2 (germline): LGHDT, YNNKEL (reference sequence). V was pared by 2 bases and J by 5 bases, with 18 bases between. The CDR3 region is CASSQSLSAGRETQYF. In DNA form, the CDR3 reads TGTGCCAGCAGCCAAAGCTTATCGGCGGGGAGGGAGACCCAGTACTTC.

The chain carries TRBV18 and TRBJ1-6, with 11 bases lining up with TRBD1. The CDR3 extends over 14 amino acids. CDR1 and CDR2 from the germline V gene are KGHSH and LQKENI. V was pared by 4 bases and J by 10 bases, with 3 bases of the junction left unmatched. DNA of the CDR3: TGTGCCAGCTCACGGGGACAGGGGGAATCACCCCTCCACTTT. Translating gives CASSRGQGESPLHF.

The V and J genes are TRBV12-3 or TRBV12-4 and TRBJ1-1; D remains ambiguous. The CDR3 has 12 amino acids. The germline V and J ends were trimmed by 2 bases and 6 bases, with 7 bases remaining between them. The CDR3: CASSLNSAEAFF. The CDR3 region has the DNA TGTGCCAGCAGTTTAAACTCTGCTGAAGCTTTCTTT.

CDR3 protein: CASSLSGGDTQYF. The CDR3 nucleotides read TGTGCCAGCAGCTTATCTGGAGGGGATACGCAGTATTTT. The chain combines TRBV7-2 with TRBJ2-3; D might be TRBD2 (6 bases). In germline, CDR1 is SGHTA, CDR2 FQGNSA. The V end was cut by 2 bases, the J end by 6 bases, with 9 bases between. The CDR3 is 13 residues long. The full variable domain, rest sourced from reference TRBV7-2 and TRBJ2-3, is GAGVSQSPSNKVTEKGKDVELRCDPISGHTALYWYRQSLGQGLEFLIYFQGNSAPDKSGLPSDRFSAERTGGSVSTLTIQRTQQEDSAVYLCASSLSGGDTQYFGPGTRLTVL.

This chain connects TRBV7-2 to TRBJ1-2, with a tentative D call TRBD1 (6 bases). This CDR3 spans 13 amino acids. CDR1 is SGHTA, CDR2 FQGNSA, per germline. The V and J ends lost 4 bases and 9 bases respectively, with 15 bases between them. CDR3 amino acids: CASSSTGFVSYTF. The CDR3 DNA sequence: TGTGCCAGCAGCTCTACAGGGTTCGTGAGCTACACCTTC.

The chain joins TRBV12-3 or TRBV12-4 to TRBJ2-5; D is unresolved. The CDR3 consists of 13 residues. Trimming cost V 3 bases and J 4 bases, with 9 bases left between them. CDR3 DNA: TGTGCCAGCAGTTTTTCCCGGCGAGAGACCCAGTACTTC. This sequence encodes CASSFSRRETQYF.

V usage is TRBV3-1 and J usage is TRBJ2-7; tentatively, D is TRBD1 or TRBD2 (6 bases each). The length of the CDR3 is 15 residues. In germline, CDR1 is LGHDT, CDR2 YNNKEL (reference sequence). The V end lost 0 bases, the J end lost 4 bases, and 13 bases lay between the germline ends. CDR3 in DNA: TGTGCCAGCAGCCAAGATCATCGAGGGGGGTACGAGCAGTACTTC. It translates to CASSQDHRGGYEQYF.

V gene TRBV18 combines with J gene TRBJ2-7, with D unclear. Looked up from germline, CDR1 is KGHSH and CDR2 is LQKENI. This CDR3 has 12 amino acids. Trimming stripped 5 bases from V and 3 bases from J, with 8 bases between. For the CDR3, the DNA is TGTGCCAGCTCATCCGTAAACTACGAGCAGTACTTC. The encoded protein is CASSSVNYEQYF.

This clonotype was counted only a few times. The V call is TRBV10-3, the J call TRBJ1-5, with D unresolved. This CDR3 has 12 residues. The V gene lost 6 bases and the J gene lost 5 bases, with 8 bases spanning the gap. The germline gives CDR1 ENHRY, CDR2 SYGVKD. Written as DNA, the CDR3 is TGTGCCATCAGCTCGGTCGATCAGCCCCAGCATTTT. Its translation is CAISSVDQPQHF.

In DNA form, the CDR3 reads TGTGCCAGTAGTGCCAGCGGGGTCGTCCCCGGGGAGCTGTTTTTT. Translating gives CASSASGVVPGELFF. V and J are TRBV19 and TRBJ2-2, with 7 positions matching TRBD2. Unmatched junction bases numbered 9, after V lost 5 bases and J lost 6 bases. The CDR3 contains 15 residues. The germline V gene encodes CDR1 LNHDA and CDR2 SQIVND (reference sequence).

This clonotype was picked up a small number of times. V is TRBV18 and J is TRBJ1-1; D is undetermined. The CDR3 is 14 residues long. Germline V lookup: CDR1 KGHSH, CDR2 LQKENI. Trimming cost V 2 bases and J 0 bases, with 7 bases left between them. CDR3 sequence reads: CASSPSTLNTEAFF. The CDR3 DNA is TGTGCCAGCTCACCAAGCACACTGAACACTGAAGCTTTCTTT.

This chain links TRBV5-1 with TRBJ1-3; tentatively, D is TRBD1 (5 bases). The CDR3 is 16 residues long. Germline loops: CDR1 SGHRS, CDR2 YFSETQ. The V and J ends lost 0 bases and 6 bases respectively, with 16 bases between them. The CDR3 DNA is TGCGCCAGCAGCTTGGGGACACGGCCCGGGGAAAACACCATATATTTT. Translated: CASSLGTRPGENTIYF.

This clonotype was detected once. The CDR3 nucleotides are TGTGCCAGCAGCAAGACAGGATCCACTGAAGCTTTCTTT. The encoded protein is CASSKTGSTEAFF. The chain couples TRBV3-1 to TRBJ1-1; maybe TRBD1 (6 bases). Trimming took 5 bases from V and 4 from J, leaving 11 bases between them. The CDR3 runs to 13 residues. Germline CDR1 LGHDT, CDR2 YNNKEL (reference sequence).

This clonotype turned up a few times. This chain links TRBV2 with TRBJ2-2; D unresolved. This CDR3 region has 15 residues. V dropped 4 bases and J dropped 1 base, with 10 bases sitting between them. CDR1 and CDR2 from the germline V gene are SNHLY and FYNNEI. The CDR3 loop reads CASSGPQRNTGELFF. The CDR3 nucleotides are TGTGCCAGCAGTGGGCCACAAAGGAACACCGGGGAGCTGTTTTTT.

This chain joins TRBV9 and TRBJ2-2, with a tentative D call TRBD1 (6 bases). The CDR3 length is 15 residues. From germline, CDR1 is SGDLS and CDR2 YYNGEE. V was trimmed by 3 bases and J by 5 bases, leaving 14 bases between them. The DNA for the CDR3 is TGTGCCAGCAGCGCCGTCAGGGGAAGGACCGGGGAGCTGTTTTTT. Protein product: CASSAVRGRTGELFF. The full variable domain, in which reference TRBV9 and TRBJ2-2 provide the parts outside the CDR3, is DSGVTQTPKHLITATGQRVTLRCSPRSGDLSVYWYQQSLDQGLQFLIQYYNGEERAKGNILERFSAQQFPDLHSELNLSSLELGDSALYFCASSAVRGRTGELFFGEGSRLTVL.

This chain links TRBV2 with TRBJ2-3; 10 bases map to TRBD1. The CDR3 runs to 15 residues. In germline, CDR1 is SNHLY, CDR2 FYNNEI. J lost 1 base, V lost 4 bases, and 2 bases had no gene match. The CDR3 DNA is TGTGCCAGCAGTGGGGACAGGGGAGGCACAGATACGCAGTATTTT. Translating gives CASSGDRGGTDTQYF. Full variable domain (missing parts from reference TRBV2 and TRBJ2-3): EPEVTQTPSHQVTQMGQEVILRCVPISNHLYFYWYRQILGQKVEFLVSFYNNEISEKSEIFDDQFSVERPDGSNFTLKIRSTKLEDSAMYFCASSGDRGGTDTQYFGPGTRLTVL.

The chain joins TRBV7-9 to TRBJ1-2; D unresolved. Germline lookup yields CDR1 SEHNR and CDR2 FQNEAQ (reference sequence). Trimming shortened V by 3 bases and J by 2 bases, and 7 bases separated the two germline ends. The CDR3 covers 13 residues. The CDR3: CASSFQENYGYTF. The CDR3 nucleotides read TGTGCCAGCAGCTTTCAAGAAAACTATGGCTACACCTTC.

This clonotype has a single count. The V and J genes are TRBV6-1 and TRBJ2-2, with 7 bases that match TRBD2. V trimming: 1 base; J trimming: 13 bases; junction bases outside the gene matches: 6. The germline V gene encodes CDR1 MNHNS and CDR2 SASEGT. There are 13 residues in the CDR3. The CDR3 bases are TGTGCCAGCAGTGAAGGACTAGCCACCGTGCTGTTTTTT. Its translation: CASSEGLATVLFF.

The sample holds a few counts of this clonotype. The V and J genes are TRBV12-3 or TRBV12-4 and TRBJ1-5; D uncertain. Trimming took off 3 bases at V and 6 bases at J, with 9 bases between the two ends. The CDR3 consists of 13 residues. CDR3 sequence (DNA): TGTGCCAGCAGTTTGGTAGGGAGTCAGCCCCAGCATTTT. This sequence encodes CASSLVGSQPQHF.

V and J are TRBV29-1 and TRBJ1-2, with a weak D call TRBD1 (6 bases). There are 12 residues in the CDR3. The V gene lost 8 bases and the J gene lost 8 bases, with 18 bases spanning the gap. Looked up from germline, CDR1 is SQVTM and CDR2 is ANQGSEA. The CDR3 DNA reads as TGCAGCCTATCTAAGCAGGGGCACGGCTACACCTTC. This encodes CSLSKQGHGYTF.

This clonotype was recorded a few times. V and J are TRBV29-1 and TRBJ2-5, with TRBD1 identical over 9 bases. The CDR3 runs to 14 residues. Per germline, CDR1 SQVTM and CDR2 ANQGSEA. V shed 4 bases, J shed 5 bases, and the junction held 8 bases outside the gene matches. The CDR3, as DNA: TGCAGCGTTGTCAGGACAGGGGCGGGGGAGACCCAGTACTTC. It codes for CSVVRTGAGETQYF.

The chain couples TRBV15 to TRBJ2-3; 9 bases agree with TRBD2. The CDR3 sequence is 16 residues long. Germline assignment: CDR1 LNHNV and CDR2 YYDKDF (reference sequence). V shed 0 bases, J shed 6 bases, and the junction held 7 bases outside the gene matches. The CDR3 region is CATSREAGGDRDTQYF. Written as DNA, the CDR3 is TGTGCCACCAGCAGAGAGGCGGGGGGGGACCGGGATACGCAGTATTTT.

The table lists this clonotype with a count of one. Being one base from a much bigger clone, this may be a read error. V gene TRBV2 combines with J gene TRBJ2-7; D remains unclear. The CDR3 has 12 amino acids. Germline CDR1 is SNHLY and CDR2 is FYNNEI. The CDR3 DNA is TGTGCCAGCAGTTCCCAAACCTACGGGCAGTACTTC. Amino acids: CASSSQTYGQYF.

This chain uses TRBV5-1 with TRBJ2-2; perhaps TRBD2 as D (5 bases). The CDR3 is 15 residues long. Germline CDR1 is SGHRS and CDR2 is YFSETQ. Trimming left V 0 bases short and J 5 bases short, with 11 bases between. CDR3 residues: CASSLALVGTGELFF. CDR3 in DNA: TGCGCCAGCAGCTTGGCACTAGTGGGGACCGGGGAGCTGTTTTTT.